What follows are 14 T cell receptor beta chains derived from one specimen sequenced in a study of Graves' ophthalmopathy and Graves' hyperthyroidism. Scientists amplified the TCR beta CDR3 regions from RNA transcripts. HTBI primers were used in a first-round RT-PCR, which preceded a second-round multiplex PCR. TCRdb passed the multiplex PCR reads through MiXCR, listing each CDR3 protein once. The table lists under 60,000 distinct CDR3 sequences, approximately 50% of them singletons, with roughly 4.3% in the top ten. The source material was peripheral blood. The receptors come from an adult woman with Graves' ophthalmopathy.

Note on this clonotype: A read error may produce the germline difference seen at one junction end. This chain uses TRBV20-1 with TRBJ1-3; no definite D call. CDR1 is DFQATT, CDR2 SNEGSKA, per germline (reference sequence). The length of the CDR3 is 15 residues. The CDR3 coding sequence is TGCAGCGCTAGTCTCGCGTCAGTGACTGGAGACACCATATATTTT. Translation: CSASLASVTGDTIYF.

This clonotype was counted at least ten times. The chain joins TRBV11-2 to TRBJ1-3, with D uncertain. CDR1 is SGHAT, CDR2 FQNNGV, per germline. The CDR3 totals 14 residues. V was shortened by 0 bases and J by 4 bases, with 7 bases between the two germline ends. CDR3 region: CASSLERWGNTIYF. Here the CDR3 DNA reads TGTGCCAGCAGCTTAGAACGATGGGGAAACACCATATATTTT.

V is TRBV6-5 and J is TRBJ1-6, with D possibly matching TRBD1 (6 bases). In germline, CDR1 is MNHEY, CDR2 SVGAGI. The CDR3 consists of 13 residues. V was shortened by 4 bases and J by 15 bases, with 16 bases between the two germline ends. CDR3 coding DNA: TGTGCCAGCAGTTCCAACAGGGTAGAGGGCCTCCACTTT. Translated: CASSSNRVEGLHF.

In this sample, this clonotype turned up many times. The chain links TRBV7-2 to TRBJ2-1, with D possibly matching TRBD1 (5 bases). Germline V lookup: CDR1 SGHTA, CDR2 FQGNSA. The CDR3 runs to 15 residues. Trimming removed 5 bases from V and 3 bases from J, with 14 bases in between. For the CDR3, the DNA is TGTGCCAGCAGCGCTTTGCTAGGGGTCTACAATGAGCAGTTCTTC. Its protein product is CASSALLGVYNEQFF.

The V and J genes are TRBV6-6 and TRBJ2-5; 8 bases line up with TRBD1. The CDR3 extends over 13 amino acids. Per germline, CDR1 MNHNY and CDR2 SVGAGI (reference sequence). V dropped 5 bases and J dropped 2; count of bases not matched to a gene: 1. CDR3 region: CASSGTGQETQYF. The CDR3 DNA reads as TGTGCCAGCAGTGGGACAGGTCAAGAGACCCAGTACTTC.

In the case of this clonotype: A much larger clone differs by one base, so this may be a read error. The rearrangement links TRBV9 to TRBJ1-1, with D unresolved. This CDR3 has 16 amino acids. Germline CDR1 is SGDLS and CDR2 is YYNGEE. Here the CDR3 DNA reads TGTACCAGCAGCCCCCCGTCCCGCGGGGAGAACACTGAAGCTCTCTTT. Amino acid sequence: CTSSPPSRGENTEALF.

This rearrangement joins TRBV28 to TRBJ1-1; 7 nucleotides line up with TRBD1. The CDR3 covers 15 residues. Looked up from germline, CDR1 is MDHEN and CDR2 is SYDVKM. Losses at the gene ends were 4 bases for V and 4 bases for J; bases not matched to a gene: 9. CDR3 coding DNA: TGTGCCAGCAGTTCCCCAGGGGGGGAGGGCACTGAAGCTTTCTTT. Its translation is CASSSPGGEGTEAFF.

This clonotype has at least ten counts. The chain uses TRBV28 and TRBJ1-5, with D uncertain. V was cut by 4 bases and J by 6 bases, with 4 bases left in between. Germline assignment: CDR1 MDHEN and CDR2 SYDVKM. CDR3 length equals 11 residues. The CDR3 loop reads CASSSRQPQHF. DNA of the CDR3: TGTGCCAGCAGTTCACGTCAGCCCCAGCATTTT.

V usage is TRBV20-1 and J usage is TRBJ2-7; either TRBD1 or TRBD2 may supply D (5 bases each). Trimming shortened V by 1 base and J by 0 bases, and 10 bases separated the two germline ends. Germline V gene data show CDR1 as DFQATT and CDR2 as SNEGSKA (reference sequence). The CDR3 sequence is 14 residues long. The CDR3 is CSARGRDLSYEQYF. CDR3 DNA sequence: TGCAGTGCTAGAGGTCGGGACCTCTCCTACGAGCAGTACTTC.

This clonotype was counted ten times or more. This chain links TRBV6-6 with TRBJ2-7, with 7 bases aligning to TRBD2. The V gene end was trimmed by 6 bases and the J gene end by 2 bases; junction bases not matched to a gene: 4. Germline CDR1 is MNHNY and CDR2 is SVGAGI (reference sequence). CDR3 length equals 13 residues. CDR3 in amino acids: CASRASGTYEQYF. DNA of the CDR3: TGTGCCAGCAGGGCTAGCGGTACCTACGAGCAGTACTTC.

The chain is built from TRBV25-1 and TRBJ2-3; D perhaps matches TRBD1 (6 bases). The DNA end is more similar to TRBJ1-5, so the J call may be wrong. The CDR3 totals 16 residues. In germline, CDR1 is MGHDK, CDR2 SYGVNS. The CDR3 reads CASSPRASGSRDTQHF. CDR3 nucleotide sequence: TGTGCCAGCAGCCCCCGTGCTAGCGGGAGTCGGGACACGCAGCATTTT.

This clonotype was observed at least ten times. The J gene is TRBJ2-2, the V gene TRBV24-1; possible D gene TRBD2, 5 bases. The CDR3 is 16 residues long. The germline V gene has CDR1 KGHDR and CDR2 SFDVKD. V lost 2 bases and J 0 bases, leaving 9 bases between the germline ends. The CDR3 coding sequence is TGTGCCACCAGTGATTGGGGAGACGCGAACACCGGGGAGCTGTTTTTT. Its protein is CATSDWGDANTGELFF.

This clonotype was recorded many times. The chain uses TRBV20-1 and TRBJ2-2; D not certain. Trimming cost V 7 bases and J 0 bases, with 9 bases left between them. Germline V gene sequence: CDR1 DFQATT, CDR2 SNEGSKA (reference sequence). CDR3 size: 13 residues. This CDR3 reads CSVEASNTGELFF. CDR3 bases: TGCAGTGTAGAAGCGTCGAACACCGGGGAGCTGTTTTTT.

V is TRBV7-2 and J is TRBJ2-6, with D unclear. Germline V CDR1 and CDR2: SGHTA, FQGNSA. The CDR3 totals 12 residues. Trimming removed 5 bases at V and 7 bases at J, with 6 bases between. The CDR3 bases are TGTGCCAGCAGCCCCTTCGCCAACGTCCTGACTTTC. Its protein is CASSPFANVLTF.